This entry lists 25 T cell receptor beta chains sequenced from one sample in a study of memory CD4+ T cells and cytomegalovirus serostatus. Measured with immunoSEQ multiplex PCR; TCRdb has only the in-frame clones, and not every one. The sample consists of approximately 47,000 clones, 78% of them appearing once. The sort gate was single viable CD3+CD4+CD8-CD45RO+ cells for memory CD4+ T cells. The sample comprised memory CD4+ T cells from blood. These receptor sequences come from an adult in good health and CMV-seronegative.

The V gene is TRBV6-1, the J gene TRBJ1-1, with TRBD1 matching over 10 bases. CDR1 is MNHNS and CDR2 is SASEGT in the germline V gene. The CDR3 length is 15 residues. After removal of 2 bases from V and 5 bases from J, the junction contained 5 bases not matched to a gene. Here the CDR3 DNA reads TGTGCCAGCAGTGAATACGGGACAGGGGTTACTGAAGCTTTCTTT. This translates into CASSEYGTGVTEAFF.

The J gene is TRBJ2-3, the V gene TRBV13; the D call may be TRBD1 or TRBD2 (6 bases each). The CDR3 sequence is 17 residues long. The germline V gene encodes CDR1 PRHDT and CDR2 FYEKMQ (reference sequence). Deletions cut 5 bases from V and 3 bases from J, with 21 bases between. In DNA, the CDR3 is TGTGCCAGCAGCCTAAGTCCGGGGGCGTCGAGGACAGATACGCAGTATTTT. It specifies CASSLSPGASRTDTQYF.

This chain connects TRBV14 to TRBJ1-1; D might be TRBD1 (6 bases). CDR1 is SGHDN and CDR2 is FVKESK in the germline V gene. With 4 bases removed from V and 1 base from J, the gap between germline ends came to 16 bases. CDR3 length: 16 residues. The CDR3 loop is CASSPLGGGPNTEAFF. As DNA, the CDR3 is TGTGCCAGCAGCCCCCTAGGAGGGGGACCGAACACTGAAGCTTTCTTT.

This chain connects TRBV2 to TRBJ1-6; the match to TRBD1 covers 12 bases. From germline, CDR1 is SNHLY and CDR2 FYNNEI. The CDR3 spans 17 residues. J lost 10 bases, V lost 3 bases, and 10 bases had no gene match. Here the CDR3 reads CASSDPGQGAGGSPLHF. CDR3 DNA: TGTGCCAGCAGTGACCCGGGACAGGGGGCGGGAGGATCACCCCTCCACTTT.

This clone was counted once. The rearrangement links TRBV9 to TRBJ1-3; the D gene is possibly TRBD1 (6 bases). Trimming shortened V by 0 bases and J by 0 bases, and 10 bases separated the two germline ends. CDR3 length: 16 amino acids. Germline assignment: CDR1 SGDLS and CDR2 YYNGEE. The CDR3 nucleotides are TGTGCCAGCAGCGTAGGGGGGGCTACCTCTGGAAACACCATATATTTT. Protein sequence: CASSVGGATSGNTIYF.

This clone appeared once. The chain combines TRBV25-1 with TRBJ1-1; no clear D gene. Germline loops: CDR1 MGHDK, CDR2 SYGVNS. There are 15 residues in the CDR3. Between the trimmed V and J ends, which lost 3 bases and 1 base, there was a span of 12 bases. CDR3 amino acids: CASSDQRRGNTEAFF. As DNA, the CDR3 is TGTGCCAGCAGTGATCAGCGACGGGGGAACACTGAAGCTTTCTTT.

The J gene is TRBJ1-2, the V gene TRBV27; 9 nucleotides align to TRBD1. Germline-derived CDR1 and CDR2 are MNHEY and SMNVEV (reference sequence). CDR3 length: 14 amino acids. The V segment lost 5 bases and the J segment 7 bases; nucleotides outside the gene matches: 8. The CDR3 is CASSPQGAASGYTF. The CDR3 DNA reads TGTGCCAGCAGTCCACAGGGGGCAGCTTCTGGCTACACCTTC.

The CDR3: CASSWDRVYEQYF. The DNA for the CDR3 is TGTGCCAGCAGTTGGGACAGAGTTTACGAGCAGTACTTC. The gene calls are TRBV6-6 and TRBJ2-7, with 7 bases aligning to TRBD1. J lost 4 bases, V lost 4 bases, and 4 bases had no gene match. CDR1 and CDR2 from the germline V gene are MNHNY and SVGAGI (reference sequence). CDR3 length equals 13 residues.

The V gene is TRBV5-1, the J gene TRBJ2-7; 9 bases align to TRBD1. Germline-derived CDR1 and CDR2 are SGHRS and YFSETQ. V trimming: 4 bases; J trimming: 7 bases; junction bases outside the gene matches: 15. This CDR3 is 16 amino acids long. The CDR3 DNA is TGCGCCAGCAGCCCGGAGCCCGGACAGGGGTATCGGGAGCAGTACTTC. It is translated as CASSPEPGQGYREQYF.

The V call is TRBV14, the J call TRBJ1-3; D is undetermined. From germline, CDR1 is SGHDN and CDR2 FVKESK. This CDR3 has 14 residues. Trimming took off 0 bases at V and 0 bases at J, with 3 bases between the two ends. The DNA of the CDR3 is TGTGCCAGCAGCCAAGAGATCTCTGGAAACACCATATATTTT. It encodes CASSQEISGNTIYF. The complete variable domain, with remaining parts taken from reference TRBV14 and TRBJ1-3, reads EAGVTQFPSHSVIEKGQTVTLRCDPISGHDNLYWYRRVMGKEIKFLLHFVKESKQDESGMPNNRFLAERTGGTYSTLKVQPAELEDSGVYFCASSQEISGNTIYFGEGSWLTVV.

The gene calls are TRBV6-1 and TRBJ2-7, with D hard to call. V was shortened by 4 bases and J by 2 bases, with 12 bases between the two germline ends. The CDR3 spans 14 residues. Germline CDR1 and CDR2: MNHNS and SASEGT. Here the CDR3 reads CASSVGWSTYEQYF. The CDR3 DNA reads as TGTGCCAGCAGTGTAGGTTGGTCAACCTACGAGCAGTACTTC.

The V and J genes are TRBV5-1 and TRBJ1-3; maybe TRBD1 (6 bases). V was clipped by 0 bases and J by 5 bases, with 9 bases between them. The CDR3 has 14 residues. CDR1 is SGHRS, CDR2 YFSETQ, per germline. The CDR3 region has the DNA TGCGCCAGCAGCTTGGCGACAGGTCGAAACACCATATATTTT. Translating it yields CASSLATGRNTIYF.

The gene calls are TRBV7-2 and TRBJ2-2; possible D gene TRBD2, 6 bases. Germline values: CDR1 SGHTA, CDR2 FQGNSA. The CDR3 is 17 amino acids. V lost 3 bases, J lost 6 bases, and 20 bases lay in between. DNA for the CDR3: TGTGCCAGCAGCTTGGACGTCTATCGGGGGAAGGCCGGGGAGCTGTTTTTT. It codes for CASSLDVYRGKAGELFF.

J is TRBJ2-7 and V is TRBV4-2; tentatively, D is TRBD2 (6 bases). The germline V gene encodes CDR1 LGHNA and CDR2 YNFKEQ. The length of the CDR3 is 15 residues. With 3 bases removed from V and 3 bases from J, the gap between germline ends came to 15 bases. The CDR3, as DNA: TGTGCCAGCAGCCATTCCGGGACTTCGGGCTACGAGCAGTACTTC. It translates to CASSHSGTSGYEQYF.

The CDR3 region is CASSLSPYSGQGNTEAFF. The DNA for the CDR3 is TGTGCCAGCAGTTTATCGCCGTACTCGGGACAGGGGAACACTGAAGCTTTCTTT. The rearrangement joins TRBV27 to TRBJ1-1; the match to TRBD1 covers 9 bases. Germline CDR1 reads MNHEY; CDR2 reads SMNVEV (reference sequence). This CDR3 comprises 18 residues. J was trimmed by 1 base and V by 0 bases; bases with no gene match: 9.

Here the CDR3 reads CASSQLIQDTQYF. The CDR3, as DNA: TGCGCCAGCAGCCAATTGATCCAAGATACGCAGTATTTT. The genes are TRBV4-1 and TRBJ2-3, with D hard to call. The CDR3 is 13 amino acids. Germline CDR1 MGHRA, CDR2 YSYEKL. Trimming shortened V by 2 bases and J by 5 bases, and 8 bases separated the two germline ends.

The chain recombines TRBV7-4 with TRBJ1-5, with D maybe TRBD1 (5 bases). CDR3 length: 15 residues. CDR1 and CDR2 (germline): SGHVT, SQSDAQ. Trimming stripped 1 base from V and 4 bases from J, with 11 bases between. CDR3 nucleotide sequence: TGTGCCAGCAGCTTAGGTCGGCCAGGGAATCAGCCCCAGCATTTT. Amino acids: CASSLGRPGNQPQHF.

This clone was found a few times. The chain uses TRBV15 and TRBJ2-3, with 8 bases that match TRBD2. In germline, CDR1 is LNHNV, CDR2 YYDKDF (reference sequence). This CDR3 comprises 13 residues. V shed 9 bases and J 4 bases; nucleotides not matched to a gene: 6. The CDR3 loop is CATSSGPADTQYF. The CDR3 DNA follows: TGTGCCACGTCTAGCGGGCCCGCAGATACGCAGTATTTT.

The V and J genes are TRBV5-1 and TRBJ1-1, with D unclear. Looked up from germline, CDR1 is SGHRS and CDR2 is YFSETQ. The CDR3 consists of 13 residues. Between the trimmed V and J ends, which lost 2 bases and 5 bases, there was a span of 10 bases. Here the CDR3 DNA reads TGCGCCAGCAGCTTAGGAGGCAGGACTGAAGCTTTCTTT. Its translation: CASSLGGRTEAFF.

CDR3 loop: CASSGPGQGKTGELFF. CDR3 nucleotide sequence: TGTGCCAGCAGCGGCCCGGGACAGGGAAAGACCGGGGAGCTGTTTTTT. J is TRBJ2-2 and V is TRBV5-4, with 9 bases lining up with TRBD1. There are 16 residues in the CDR3. CDR1 is SGHNT, CDR2 YYREEE, per germline (reference sequence). V was clipped by 4 bases and J by 5 bases; unmatched bases: 9.

The CDR3 sequence is CAWSGSFGSYNSPLHF. CDR3 nucleotide sequence: TGTGCCTGGAGTGGGAGCTTTGGAAGTTATAATTCACCCCTCCACTTT. The chain uses TRBV30 and TRBJ1-6; no clear D. V lost 1 base, J lost 4 bases, and 14 bases lay in between. Looked up from germline, CDR1 is GTSNPN and CDR2 is SVGIG (reference sequence). This CDR3 spans 16 amino acids.

CDR3 protein: CSASDNSPLHF. The CDR3 bases are TGCAGTGCTAGTGATAATTCACCCCTCCACTTT. The chain recombines TRBV20-1 with TRBJ1-6; no clear D gene. Germline assignment: CDR1 DFQATT and CDR2 SNEGSKA (reference sequence). CDR3 size: 11 residues. Trimming left V 3 bases short and J 5 bases short, with 2 bases between.

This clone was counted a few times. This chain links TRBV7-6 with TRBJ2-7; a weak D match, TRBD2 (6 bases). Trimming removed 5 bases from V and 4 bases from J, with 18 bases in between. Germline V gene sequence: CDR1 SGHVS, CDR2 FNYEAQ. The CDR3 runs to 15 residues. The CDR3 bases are TGTGCCAGCAGCCCCTCTGTGGGGGGTGAGTACGAGCAGTACTTC. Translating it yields CASSPSVGGEYEQYF.

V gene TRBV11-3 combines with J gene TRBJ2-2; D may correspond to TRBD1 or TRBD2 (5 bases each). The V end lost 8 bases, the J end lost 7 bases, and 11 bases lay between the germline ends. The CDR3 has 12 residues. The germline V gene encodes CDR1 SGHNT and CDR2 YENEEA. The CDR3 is CASSTRGGELFF. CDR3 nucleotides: TGTGCCAGCTCGACGAGGGGCGGGGAGCTGTTTTTT.

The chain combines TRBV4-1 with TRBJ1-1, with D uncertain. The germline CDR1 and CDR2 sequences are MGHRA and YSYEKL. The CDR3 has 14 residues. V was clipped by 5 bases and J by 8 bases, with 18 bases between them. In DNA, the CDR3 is TGCGCCAGCAGCAGAACACGGTCTCTGGCCGAAGCTTTCTTT. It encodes CASSRTRSLAEAFF.